This TCR beta chain appears in the sequencing data of a study of T cells in Graves' hyperthyroidism and ophthalmopathy (dated by TCRdb to the late 2010s). About the full investigation: Peripheral blood samples were taken at the time of initial diagnosis, prior to any treatment. Prospective prediction of ophthalmopathy was tested in an independent validation cohort consisting of fewer than 20 hyperthyroidism patients and some 15 patients who later progressed to ophthalmopathy. The approximately 100 discovery patients were randomly divided into training and test sets at a 7:3 ratio. According to the paper, TCR Vbeta CDR3 sequencing was carried out on over 130 peripheral blood samples, which came from some 41 ophthalmopathy, 75 to 80 hyperthyroidism and roughly 17 progressor patients. TCR V-J signatures able to tell the groups apart were searched for in a discovery cohort of more than 90 patients, of whom approximately 40 had Graves' ophthalmopathy and some 60 had stable Graves' hyperthyroidism. After blood sampling, hyperthyroidism patients were treated with methimazole at a starting dose of 30 mg daily, and ophthalmopathy patients were treated with high-dose intravenous methylprednisolone. In addition, the study compared T-cell repertoires in thyroid tissue and in blood from roughly 6 Graves' hyperthyroidism patients.

Only a few counts were recorded for this clonotype. Its specific antigen is unknown. Per-base quality was not reported, and no clone a single base away is much larger than it. The CDR3 covers 14 residues, taking in both the cysteine and the phenylalanine. The DNA shown is the 42-base CDR3, in frame from base 1. Cut back by 2 bases and 2 bases, the V and J ends lie 10 bases apart. Reading the germline V gene gives CDR1 SGHTS and CDR2 YDEGEE. Stable Graves' hyperthyroidism was defined as no progression to ophthalmopathy during 18 months of follow-up. Hyperthyroidism patients were aged 18 to 65 years and newly diagnosed, with disease duration of less than 2 months. Any patient with an uncontrolled infection, another autoimmune disease, pregnancy or lactation was excluded. Diagnoses relied on clinical symptoms, serum thyroxine and TRAb, thyroid ultrasound and orbital computed tomography. PBMCs were separated from roughly 10 ml of fresh peripheral blood using Ficoll-Paque density gradient centrifugation. Total RNA was extracted using Trizol reagent, and RNA quality was assessed on an Agilent 2100 Bioanalyzer.

Amplification of TCR beta CDR3 regions was carried out from RNA transcripts. For the first round of RT-PCR on the TCR CDR3, the HTBI primer set was used together with the Qiagen OneStep RT-PCR kit. Libraries were constructed in a second round of multiplex PCR, after which size selection and purification were carried out. Libraries were sequenced paired-end with 100 bp reads on an Illumina HiSeq2000. As for the authors' bioinformatics: SOAPnuke was used to process the raw data, with reads discarded if the reads contained adapters or uncalled bases, had a mean Phred below 15, or lacked an exact constant-primer or identifier match. COPE v1.2.5 was used to merge high-quality paired reads, and clonotypes were defined as unique nucleotide sequences. MiTCR v1.1 was used to align the clonotypes against IMGT TRBV, TRBD and TRBJ reference segments. Only V-J combinations with frequency above 0.0001, covering 99% to 99.2% of repertoires, were analysed. A TCS score was defined as the ratio between F50 (clonal expansion) and ExV (chaos), using BLOSUM62-based TCRdist between CDR3 peptides within each V-J. Welch's t-statistics and random forest reduced approximately 520 V-J features to about 13, which were used in a naive Bayes classifier (R e1071). TCRdb took the public reads, trimmed them with fastp at Q25, ran MiXCR for clone calling and kept in-frame beta chains. Rows with one shared CDR3 protein collapse into an entry with the most common genes and DNA. The V and J calls come from TCRdb's annotation, not from the publication. The sample yields hundreds of thousands of distinct CDR3 sequences; about 16% were counted once. Clones ranked in the top ten supply 3.8% of the sample.

General study outcomes and caveats: No statistical method was used to fix the sample size in advance, and group allocation was not hidden from the investigators. A 13 V-J signature model separated ophthalmopathy from stable hyperthyroidism, with 87.88% sensitivity and 81.08% specificity in cross-validation and 80%/75% in testing. In validation, progression to ophthalmopathy was predicted by the model with 70.59% sensitivity and approximately 78% specificity, a median of about 6.8 months before onset. Most expanded thyroid clonotypes (frequency above 0.001) were also found in blood, which suggests that blood repertoires may mirror thyroid immune responses.

The source of this sequence is a woman younger than 45 with Graves' hyperthyroidism. Sequencing was performed on blood. This sequence uses TRBV5-8 and TRBJ2-5; the D element could tentatively be TRBD1 or TRBD2, as 5 bases agree for each. The DNA sequence reads TGTGCCAGCAGCTTCAGGGAGATACAAGAGACCCAGTACTTC. Its coded protein is CASSFREIQETQYF.